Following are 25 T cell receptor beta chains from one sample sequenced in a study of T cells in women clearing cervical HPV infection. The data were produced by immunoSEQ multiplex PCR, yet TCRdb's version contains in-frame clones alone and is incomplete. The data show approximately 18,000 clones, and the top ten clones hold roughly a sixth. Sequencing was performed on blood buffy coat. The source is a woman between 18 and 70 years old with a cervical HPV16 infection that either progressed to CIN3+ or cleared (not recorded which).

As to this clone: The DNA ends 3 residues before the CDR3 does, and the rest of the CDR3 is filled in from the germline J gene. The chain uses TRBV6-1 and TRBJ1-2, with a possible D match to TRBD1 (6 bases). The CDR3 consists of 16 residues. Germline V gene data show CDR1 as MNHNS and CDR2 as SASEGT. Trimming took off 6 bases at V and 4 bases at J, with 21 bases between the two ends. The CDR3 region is CASSERQARRGYGYTF. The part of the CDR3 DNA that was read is TGTGCCAGCAGCGAAAGACAGGCTAGACGTGGCTATGGC.

Partial CDR3 DNA: TGCAGTGCTAACCCCGGGACAGGGCCCTACGAG. The encoded protein is CSANPGTGPYE. The CDR3, in full, reads CSANPGTGPYEQYF. This chain connects TRBV20-1 to TRBJ2-7; 9 bases fit TRBD1. The CDR3 end falls 3 residues outside the read, so it is completed with the germline J gene. Trimming removed 4 bases from V and 2 bases from J; junction bases left unmatched: 6. The CDR3 is 14 residues long. The germline CDR1 and CDR2 sequences are DFQATT and SNEGSKA (reference sequence).

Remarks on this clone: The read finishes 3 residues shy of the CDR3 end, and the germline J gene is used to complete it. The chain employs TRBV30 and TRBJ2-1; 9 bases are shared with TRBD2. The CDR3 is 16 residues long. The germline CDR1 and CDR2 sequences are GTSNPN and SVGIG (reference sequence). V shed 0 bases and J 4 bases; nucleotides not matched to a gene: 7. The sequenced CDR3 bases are TGTGCCTGGAGTGTCCAGCGGGGGGCCCTATACAATGAG. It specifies CAWSVQRGALYNE. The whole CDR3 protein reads CAWSVQRGALYNEQFF.

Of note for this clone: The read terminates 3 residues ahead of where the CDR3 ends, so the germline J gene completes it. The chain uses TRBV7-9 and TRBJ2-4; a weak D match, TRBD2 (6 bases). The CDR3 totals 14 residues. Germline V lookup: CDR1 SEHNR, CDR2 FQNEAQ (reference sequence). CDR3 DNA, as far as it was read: TGTGCCAGCAGCTTAGCGGGACTTAACTATGGT. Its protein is CASSLAGLNYG. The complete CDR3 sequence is CASSLAGLNYGQYF.

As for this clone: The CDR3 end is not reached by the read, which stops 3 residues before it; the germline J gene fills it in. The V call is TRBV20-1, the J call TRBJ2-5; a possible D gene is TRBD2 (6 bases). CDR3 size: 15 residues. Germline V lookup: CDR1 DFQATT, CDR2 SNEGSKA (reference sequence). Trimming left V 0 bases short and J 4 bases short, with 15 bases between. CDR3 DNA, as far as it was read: TGCAGTGCTAGAGATCGAAGGAGGGGTGGAGAGACC. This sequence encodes CSARDRRRGGET. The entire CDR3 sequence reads CSARDRRRGGETQYF.

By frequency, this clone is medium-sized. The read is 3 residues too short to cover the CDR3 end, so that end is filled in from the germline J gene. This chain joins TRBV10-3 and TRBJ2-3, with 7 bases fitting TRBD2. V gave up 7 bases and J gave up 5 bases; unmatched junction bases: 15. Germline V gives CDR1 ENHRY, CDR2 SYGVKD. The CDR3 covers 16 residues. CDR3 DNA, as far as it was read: TGTGCCATCAACGATCGACTAGCCCTTTCGGAAGATACG. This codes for CAINDRLALSEDT. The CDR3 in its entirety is CAINDRLALSEDTQYF.

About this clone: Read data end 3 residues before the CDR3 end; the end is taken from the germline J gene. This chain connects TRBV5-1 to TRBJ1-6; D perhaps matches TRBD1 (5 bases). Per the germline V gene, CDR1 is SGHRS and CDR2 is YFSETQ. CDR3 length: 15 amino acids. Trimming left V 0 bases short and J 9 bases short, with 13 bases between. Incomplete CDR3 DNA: TGCGCCAGCAGCTTGGCAGGGCCTTTGCGTTCACCC. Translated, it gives CASSLAGPLRSP. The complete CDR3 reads CASSLAGPLRSPLHF. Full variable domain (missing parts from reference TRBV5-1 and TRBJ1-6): KAGVTQTPRYLIKTRGQQVTLSCSPISGHRSVSWYQQTPGQGLQFLFEYFSETQRNKGNFPGRFSGRQFSNSRSEMNVSTLELGDSALYLCASSLAGPLRSPLHFGNGTRLTVT.

CDR3: CASSLHPGRGKDGANVLTF. The part of the CDR3 DNA that was read is TGTGCCAGCAGTCTACATCCTGGCAGGGGAAAAGATGGGGCCAACGTC. The J gene is TRBJ2-6, the V gene TRBV28; tentatively, D is TRBD1 (6 bases). The read is 3 residues too short to cover the CDR3 end, so that end is filled in from the germline J gene. CDR1 and CDR2 (germline): MDHEN, SYDVKM. The CDR3 is 19 residues long. Trimming removed 5 bases at V and 3 bases at J, with 23 bases between.

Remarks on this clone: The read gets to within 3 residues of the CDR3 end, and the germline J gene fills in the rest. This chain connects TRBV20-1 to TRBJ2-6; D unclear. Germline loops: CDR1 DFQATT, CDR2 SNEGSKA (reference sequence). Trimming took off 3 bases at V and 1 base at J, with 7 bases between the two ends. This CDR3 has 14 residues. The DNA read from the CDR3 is TGCAGTGCTAGTATAGGGTCTGGGGCCAACGTC. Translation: CSASIGSGANV. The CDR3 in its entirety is CSASIGSGANVLTF.

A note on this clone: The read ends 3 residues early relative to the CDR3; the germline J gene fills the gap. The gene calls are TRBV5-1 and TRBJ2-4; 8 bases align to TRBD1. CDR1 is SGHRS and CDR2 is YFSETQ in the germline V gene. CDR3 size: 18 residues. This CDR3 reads CASSLSPGQGQAHYGQYF. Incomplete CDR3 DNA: TGCGCCAGCAGCTTGTCCCCCGGTCAGGGACAGGCCCACTATGGT.

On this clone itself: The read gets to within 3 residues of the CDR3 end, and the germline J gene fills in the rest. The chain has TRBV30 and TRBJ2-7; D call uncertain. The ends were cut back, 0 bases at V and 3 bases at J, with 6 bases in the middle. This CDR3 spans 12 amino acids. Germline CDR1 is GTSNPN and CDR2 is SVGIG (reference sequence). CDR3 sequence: CAWSVGGYEQYF. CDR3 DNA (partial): TGTGCCTGGAGTGTAGGCGGCTACGAG. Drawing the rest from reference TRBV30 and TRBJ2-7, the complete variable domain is SQTIHQWPATLVQPVGSPLSLECTVEGTSNPNLYWYRQAAGRGLQLLFYSVGIGQISSEVPQNLSASRPQDRQFILSSKKLLLSDSGFYLCAWSVGGYEQYFGPGTRLTVT.

CDR3 bases read: TGTGCCAGCTCACGTCAAGGGACAGATAATTCACCC. It is translated as CASSRQGTDNSP. The full CDR3 protein reads CASSRQGTDNSPLHF. V is TRBV18 and J is TRBJ1-6; 7 bases agree with TRBD1. Coverage ceases 3 residues before the CDR3 finishes, and the germline J gene fills in the end. V trimming: 4 bases; J trimming: 5 bases; junction bases outside the gene matches: 5. The length of the CDR3 is 15 residues. Germline CDR1 is KGHSH and CDR2 is LQKENI.

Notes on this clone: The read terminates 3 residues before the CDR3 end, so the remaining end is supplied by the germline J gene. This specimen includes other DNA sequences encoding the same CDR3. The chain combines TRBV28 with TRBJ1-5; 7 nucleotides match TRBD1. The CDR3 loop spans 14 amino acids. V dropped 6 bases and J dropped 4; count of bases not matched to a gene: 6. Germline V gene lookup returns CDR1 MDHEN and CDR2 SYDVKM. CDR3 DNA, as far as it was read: TGTGCCAGCAGACCGGGACAGCCAAATCAGCCC. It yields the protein CASRPGQPNQP. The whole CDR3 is CASRPGQPNQPQHF.

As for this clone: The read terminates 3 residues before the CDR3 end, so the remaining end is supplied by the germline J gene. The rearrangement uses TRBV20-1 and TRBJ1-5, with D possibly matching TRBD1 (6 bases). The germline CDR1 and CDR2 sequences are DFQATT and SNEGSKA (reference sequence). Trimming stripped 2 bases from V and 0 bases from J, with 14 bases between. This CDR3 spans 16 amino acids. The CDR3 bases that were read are TGCAGTGCTAGAAAGACCCCAGGGGTTAGCAATCAGCCC. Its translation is CSARKTPGVSNQP. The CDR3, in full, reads CSARKTPGVSNQPQHF.

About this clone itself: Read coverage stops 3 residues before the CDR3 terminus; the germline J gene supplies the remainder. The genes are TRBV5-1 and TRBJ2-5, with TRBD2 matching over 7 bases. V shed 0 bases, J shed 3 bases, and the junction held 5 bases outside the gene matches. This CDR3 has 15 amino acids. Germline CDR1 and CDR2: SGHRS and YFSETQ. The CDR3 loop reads CASSLGAGREETQYF. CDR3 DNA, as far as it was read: TGCGCCAGCAGCTTGGGGGCGGGGAGGGAAGAGACC. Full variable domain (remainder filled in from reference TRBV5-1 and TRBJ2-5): KAGVTQTPRYLIKTRGQQVTLSCSPISGHRSVSWYQQTPGQGLQFLFEYFSETQRNKGNFPGRFSGRQFSNSRSEMNVSTLELGDSALYLCASSLGAGREETQYFGPGTRLLVL.

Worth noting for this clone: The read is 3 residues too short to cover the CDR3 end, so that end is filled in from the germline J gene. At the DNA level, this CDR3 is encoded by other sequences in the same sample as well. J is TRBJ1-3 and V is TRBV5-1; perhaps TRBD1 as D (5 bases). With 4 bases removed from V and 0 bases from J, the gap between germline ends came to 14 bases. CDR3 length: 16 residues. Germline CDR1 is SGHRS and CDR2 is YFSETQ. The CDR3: CASSKDQGLSGNTIYF. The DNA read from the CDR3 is TGCGCCAGCAGCAAGGATCAGGGACTCTCTGGAAACACC. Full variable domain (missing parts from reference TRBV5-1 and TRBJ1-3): KAGVTQTPRYLIKTRGQQVTLSCSPISGHRSVSWYQQTPGQGLQFLFEYFSETQRNKGNFPGRFSGRQFSNSRSEMNVSTLELGDSALYLCASSKDQGLSGNTIYFGEGSWLTVV.

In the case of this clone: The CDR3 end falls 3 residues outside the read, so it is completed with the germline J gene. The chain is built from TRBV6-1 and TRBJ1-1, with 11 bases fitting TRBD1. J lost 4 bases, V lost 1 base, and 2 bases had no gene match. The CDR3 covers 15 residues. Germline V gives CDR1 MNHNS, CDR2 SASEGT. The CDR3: CASSEGGQGGTEAFF. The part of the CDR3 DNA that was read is TGTGCCAGCAGTGAAGGGGGACAGGGGGGCACTGAA.

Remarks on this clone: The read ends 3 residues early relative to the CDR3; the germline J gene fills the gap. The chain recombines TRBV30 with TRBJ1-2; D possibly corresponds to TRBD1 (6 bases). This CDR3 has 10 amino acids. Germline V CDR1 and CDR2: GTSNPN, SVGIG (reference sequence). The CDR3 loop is CALWTDTYTF. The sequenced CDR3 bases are TGTGCCTTGTGGACAGATACC.

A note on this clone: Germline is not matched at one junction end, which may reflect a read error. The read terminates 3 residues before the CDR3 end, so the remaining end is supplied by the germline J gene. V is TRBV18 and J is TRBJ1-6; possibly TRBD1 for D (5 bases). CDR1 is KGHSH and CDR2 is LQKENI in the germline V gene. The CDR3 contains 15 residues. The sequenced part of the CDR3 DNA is TGTGTCAGCTCACCCTTCGACAGTAAAAATTCACCC. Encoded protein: CVSSPFDSKNSP. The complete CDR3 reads CVSSPFDSKNSPLHF.

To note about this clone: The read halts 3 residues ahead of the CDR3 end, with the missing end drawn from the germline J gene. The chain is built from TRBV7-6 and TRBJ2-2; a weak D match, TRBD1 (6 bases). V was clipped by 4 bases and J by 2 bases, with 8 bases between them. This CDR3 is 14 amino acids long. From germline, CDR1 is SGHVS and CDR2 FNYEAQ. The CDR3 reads CASSSGANTGELFF. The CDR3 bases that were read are TGTGCCAGCAGCTCAGGGGCCAACACCGGGGAG.

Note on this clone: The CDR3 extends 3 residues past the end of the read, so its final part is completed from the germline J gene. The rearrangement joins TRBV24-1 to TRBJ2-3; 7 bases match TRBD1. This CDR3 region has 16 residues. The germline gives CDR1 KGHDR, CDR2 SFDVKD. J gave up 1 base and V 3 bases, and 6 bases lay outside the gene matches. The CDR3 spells CATSDPRQGRTDTQYF. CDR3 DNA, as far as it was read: TGTGCCACCAGTGATCCAAGACAGGGCCGCACAGATACG.

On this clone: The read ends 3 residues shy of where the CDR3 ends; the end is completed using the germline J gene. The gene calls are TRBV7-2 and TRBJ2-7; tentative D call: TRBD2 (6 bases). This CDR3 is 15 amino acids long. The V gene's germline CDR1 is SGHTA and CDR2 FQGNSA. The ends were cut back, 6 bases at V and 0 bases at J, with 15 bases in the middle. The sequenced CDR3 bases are TGTGCCAGCAGTCCTTTTGGGGGGATCTCCTACGAG. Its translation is CASSPFGGISYE. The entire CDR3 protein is CASSPFGGISYEQYF.

The covered CDR3 bases are TGTGCCTGGAGTGGTGCAGAGTACAATGAG. Translating it yields CAWSGAEYNE. The whole CDR3 is CAWSGAEYNEQFF. The chain recombines TRBV30 with TRBJ2-1, with D uncertain. The read ends 3 residues shy of where the CDR3 ends; the end is completed using the germline J gene. CDR3 length equals 13 residues. V shed 1 base and J shed 4 bases, with 8 bases lying between them. In germline, CDR1 is GTSNPN, CDR2 SVGIG (reference sequence).

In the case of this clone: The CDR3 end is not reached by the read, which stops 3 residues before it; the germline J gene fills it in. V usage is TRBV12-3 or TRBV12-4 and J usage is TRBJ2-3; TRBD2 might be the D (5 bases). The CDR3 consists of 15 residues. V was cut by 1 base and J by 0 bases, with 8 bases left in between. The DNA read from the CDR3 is TGTGCCAGCAGTTTAGAAAGCGGTAGCACAGATACG. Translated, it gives CASSLESGSTDT. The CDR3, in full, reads CASSLESGSTDTQYF.

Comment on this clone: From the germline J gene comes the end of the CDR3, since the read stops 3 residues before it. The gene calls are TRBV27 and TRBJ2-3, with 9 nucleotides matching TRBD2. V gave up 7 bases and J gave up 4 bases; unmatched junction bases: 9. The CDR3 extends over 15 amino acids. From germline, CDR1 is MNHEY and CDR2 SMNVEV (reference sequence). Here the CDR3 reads CASTWRGGPPDTQYF. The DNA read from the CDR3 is TGTGCCAGCACGTGGCGGGGGGGCCCCCCAGATACG.